This T cell receptor beta chain was observed in a study of blood T cell repertoires in COVID-19. Study summary: Specimens from acute and convalescent COVID-19 originated in the United States, Italy and Spain.

Per germline, CDR1 LNHDA and CDR2 SQIVND (reference sequence). The CDR3 has 16 residues. Trimming took off 6 bases at V and 7 bases at J, with 22 bases between the two ends. Per the authors' pipeline: Amplification with reference gene primers provided the estimates of nucleated cell counts. TCRdb's table, derived via immunoSEQ multiplex PCR, lists solely in-frame clones and lacks some. V and J calls and clone size are copied from that table; D and trimming were computed from the DNA. The sample comprises around 68,000 clones, roughly nine tenths of which are singletons, and around 2.5% rests with the top ten.

Sample: peripheral blood. The sequence came from a man over 45 with acute or convalescent COVID-19. The chain has TRBV19 and TRBJ1-5; TRBD1 might be the D (5 bases). CDR3 sequence: CASRSEAARGGQPQHF. The DNA of the CDR3 is TGTGCCAGTAGAAGTGAAGCCGCGAGGGGAGGCCAGCCCCAGCATTTT.